This T cell receptor (beta chain) was retrieved from a study of identical twins. General study findings and limits: Modelling underestimated the level of out-of-frame TCR alpha sharing observed in monozygotic twins. Cross-sectional statistical analysis, not tracking of the same donors, underpinned the conclusions. Zero-insertion analyses might be partly confounded by invariant T cells like MAIT and iNKT.

This CDR3 is built from 13 residues. The ends lost 6 bases at V and 2 bases at J; junction bases unmatched: 3. Germline V gene lookup returns CDR1 SGHRS and CDR2 YFSETQ. TCRdb analysed the 5' RACE reads with MiXCR anew, one entry per CDR3 protein. The sample records 500,000 to 700,000 distinct CDR3 sequences, about 7% being singletons. This clonotype has at least ten counts. Its antigen remains unidentified. The same sample was also used in a study of yellow fever vaccine responses in identical twins.

Sequenced: PBMCs. The V gene is TRBV5-1, the J gene TRBJ2-3, with TRBD1 matching 7 bases. The receptor was isolated from a woman younger than 35 in good health. Here the CDR3 DNA reads TGCGCCAGCAATCAGGGGGTCACAGATACGCAGTATTTT. It is translated as CASNQGVTDTQYF.